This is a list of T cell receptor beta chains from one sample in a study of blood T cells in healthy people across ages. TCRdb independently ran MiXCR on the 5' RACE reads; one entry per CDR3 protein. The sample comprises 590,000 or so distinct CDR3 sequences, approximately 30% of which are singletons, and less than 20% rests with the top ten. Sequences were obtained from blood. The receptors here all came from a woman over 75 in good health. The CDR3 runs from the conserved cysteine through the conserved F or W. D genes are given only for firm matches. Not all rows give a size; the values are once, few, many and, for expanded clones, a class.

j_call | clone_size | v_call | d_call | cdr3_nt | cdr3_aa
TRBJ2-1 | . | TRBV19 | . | TGTGCCAGTTTTTCGGCCTACAATGAGCAGTTCTTC | CASFSAYNEQFF
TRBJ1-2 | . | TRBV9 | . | TGTGCCAGCAGCTCCGCAGAGGACTGGGGCTACACCTTC | CASSSAEDWGYTF
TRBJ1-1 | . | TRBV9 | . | TGTGCCAGCAGCGTTTCAGAGGGCACTGAAGCTTTCTTT | CASSVSEGTEAFF
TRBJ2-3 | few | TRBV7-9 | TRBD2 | TGTGCCAGCAGCATTAGAGCGGGAGTGGCAGATACGCAGTATTTT | CASSIRAGVADTQYF
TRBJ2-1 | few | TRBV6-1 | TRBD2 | TGTGCCAGCCTGACTAGCCTAGGGGTGGGGGAGCAGTTCTTC | CASLTSLGVGEQFF
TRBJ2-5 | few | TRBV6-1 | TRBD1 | TGTGCCAGCAGAGAAGACAGGGGAGGCCACAATGAGCAGTACTTC | CASREDRGGHNEQYF
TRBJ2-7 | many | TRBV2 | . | TGTGCCAGCAGACAGAGAGAGTTCTACGAGCAGTACTTC | CASRQREFYEQYF
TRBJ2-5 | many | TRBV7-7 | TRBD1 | TGTGCTAGCAGCCCCCAGGGGGTCCAAGAGACCCAGTACTTC | CASSPQGVQETQYF
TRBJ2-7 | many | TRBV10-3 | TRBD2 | TGTGCCATCAGTGGGTCCGGGACTAGCGGGTCCTACGAGCAGTACTTC | CAISGSGTSGSYEQYF
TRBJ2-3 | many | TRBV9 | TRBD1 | TGTGCCAGCAGCGTAGAAAGCAGGGGGTTAGATACGCAGTATTTT | CASSVESRGLDTQYF
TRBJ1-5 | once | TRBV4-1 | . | TGCGCCAGCAGCCCTCGACAGGTGGGTCAGCCCCAGCATTTT | CASSPRQVGQPQHF
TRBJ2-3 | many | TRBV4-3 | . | TGCGCCAGCAGCCAAGATACCGGGTTAGATACGCAGTATTTT | CASSQDTGLDTQYF
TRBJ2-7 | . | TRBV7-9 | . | TGTGCCAGCAGCCCCCCTATGGGGAGCAACCCCTACGAGCAGTACTTC | CASSPPMGSNPYEQYF
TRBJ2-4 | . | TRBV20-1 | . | TGCAGTGCTGGACACGGGGGCGCGAACATTCAGTACTTC | CSAGHGGANIQYF
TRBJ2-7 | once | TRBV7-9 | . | TGTGCCAGCACGCGAATAGGGGGACGCTCCTACGAGCAGTACTTC | CASTRIGGRSYEQYF
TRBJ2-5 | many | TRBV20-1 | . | TGCAGTGCTAGGTCCACGGGGATCGGGGAGACCCAGTACTTC | CSARSTGIGETQYF
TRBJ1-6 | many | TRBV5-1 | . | TGCGCCAGCAGCTTGTCGGGGGCGCAGCATAATTCACCCCTCCACTTT | CASSLSGAQHNSPLHF
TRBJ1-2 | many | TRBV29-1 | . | TGCAGCGTTGATTCTGGGGGGCAGGGCTATGGCTACACCTTC | CSVDSGGQGYGYTF
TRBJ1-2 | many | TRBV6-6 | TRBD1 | TGTGCCAGCAGCTCGGACAGGGGGAACTATGGCTACACCTTC | CASSSDRGNYGYTF
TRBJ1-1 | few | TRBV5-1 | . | TGCGCCAGCAGCTTGGTGACCGGCGGAACTGAAGCTTTCTTT | CASSLVTGGTEAFF
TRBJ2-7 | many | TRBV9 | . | TGTGCCAGCAGCCGAGGCGGCCCTAGGAGCTCCTACGAGCAGTACTTC | CASSRGGPRSSYEQYF
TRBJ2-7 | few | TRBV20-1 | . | TGCAGTGCTAGAGAACCAGCAGCCTACGAGCAGTACTTC | CSAREPAAYEQYF
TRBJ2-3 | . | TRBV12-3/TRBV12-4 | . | TGTGCCAGCAGACCGAGAGAGTTCACAGATGCGCAGTATTTT | CASRPREFTDAQYF
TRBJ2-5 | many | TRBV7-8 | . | TGTGCCAGCAGCCCTTGGCGGGATAGGAGAGAGACCCAGTACTTC | CASSPWRDRRETQYF
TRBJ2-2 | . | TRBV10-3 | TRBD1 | TGTGCCATCAGTGAGGCCGGACCCGGGACAGGGAACACCGGGGAGCTGTTTTTT | CAISEAGPGTGNTGELFF
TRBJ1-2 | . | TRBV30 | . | TGTGCCCGGAGTGTGTCCATCGCTAGCTATGGCTACACCTTC | CARSVSIASYGYTF
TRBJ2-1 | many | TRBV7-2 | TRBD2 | TGTGCCAGCAGCTTAGTAGTAGCGGGACTAGCGGGGGTCTACAATGAGCAGTTCTTC | CASSLVVAGLAGVYNEQFF
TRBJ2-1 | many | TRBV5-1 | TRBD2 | TGCGCCAGCAAGAACCTGGGACTAGCGGGGGACAATGAGCAGTTCTTC | CASKNLGLAGDNEQFF
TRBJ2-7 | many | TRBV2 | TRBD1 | TGTGCCAGCAGTGAAGTTAGGACAGGGGGCGGGGAGCAGTACTTC | CASSEVRTGGGEQYF
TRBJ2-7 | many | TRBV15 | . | TGTGCCACCAGCAGAGACCCAGGCCTGGGGGTAGGGGAGCAGTACTTC | CATSRDPGLGVGEQYF
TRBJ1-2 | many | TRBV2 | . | TGTGCCAGCAGTGAAGACAGATCTAACTATGGCTACACCTTC | CASSEDRSNYGYTF
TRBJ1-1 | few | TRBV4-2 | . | TGTGCCAGCAGCCAGCTCAAGGGTCCTGACACTGAAGCTTTCTTT | CASSQLKGPDTEAFF
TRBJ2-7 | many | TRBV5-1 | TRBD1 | TGCGCCAGCAGCTTGCGGACAGGACCTACCTACGAGCAGTACTTC | CASSLRTGPTYEQYF